This entry is about one T cell receptor beta chain. V was clipped by 4 bases and J by 8 bases, with 19 bases between them. Per the germline V gene, CDR1 is SGDLS and CDR2 is YYNGEE. CDR3 length: 16 residues. This specimen comes from a study of blood T cell repertoires in COVID-19. At the level of the study: There were acute and convalescent COVID-19 samples, and they came from the United States, Italy and Spain. PBMCs, B-cell-depleted T cells, or T cells provided the cDNA or gDNA that made up the material.

The authors' processing: Reference gene primer amplification gave estimated nucleated cell counts. The data were produced by immunoSEQ multiplex PCR, yet TCRdb's version contains in-frame clones alone and is incomplete. Clonal size and the V and J genes are those of that table, whereas D and trimming came from the DNA. The data contain 150,000 or so clones, 88% of them singletons. The sequence derives from a human donor in a cohort sampled during active COVID-19. Sample: peripheral blood. The chain has TRBV9 and TRBJ1-6; tentative D call: TRBD1 (6 bases). The CDR3 loop is CASSPAGRAGDSPLHF. For the CDR3, the DNA is TGTGCCAGCAGCCCCGCCGGCAGGGCAGGGGATTCACCCCTCCACTTT.